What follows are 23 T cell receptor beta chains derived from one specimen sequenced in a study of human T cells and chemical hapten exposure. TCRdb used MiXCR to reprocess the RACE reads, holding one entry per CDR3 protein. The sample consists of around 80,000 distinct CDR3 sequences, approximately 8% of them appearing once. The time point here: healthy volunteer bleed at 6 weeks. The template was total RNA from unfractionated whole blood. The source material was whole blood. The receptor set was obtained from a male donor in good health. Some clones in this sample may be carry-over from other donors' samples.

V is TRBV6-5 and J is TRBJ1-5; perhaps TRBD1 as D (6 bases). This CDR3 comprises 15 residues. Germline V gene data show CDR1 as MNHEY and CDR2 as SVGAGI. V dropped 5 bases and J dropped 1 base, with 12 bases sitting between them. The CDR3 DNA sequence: TGTGCCAGCAGTGCCCAGGGGAGAAGCAATCAGCCCCAGCATTTT. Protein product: CASSAQGRSNQPQHF.

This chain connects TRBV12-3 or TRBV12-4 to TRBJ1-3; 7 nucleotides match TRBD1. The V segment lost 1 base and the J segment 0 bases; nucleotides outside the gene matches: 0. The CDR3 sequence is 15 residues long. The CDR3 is CASSLGTGSGNTIYF. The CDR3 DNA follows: TGTGCCAGCAGTTTAGGGACAGGCTCTGGAAACACCATATATTTT.

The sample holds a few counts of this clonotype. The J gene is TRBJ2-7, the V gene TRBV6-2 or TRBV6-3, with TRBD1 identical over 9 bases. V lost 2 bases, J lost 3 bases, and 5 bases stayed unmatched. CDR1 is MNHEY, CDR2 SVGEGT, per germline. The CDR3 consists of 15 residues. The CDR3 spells CASSYEDRGVYEQYF. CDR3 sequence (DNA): TGTGCCAGCAGTTACGAGGACAGGGGAGTCTACGAGCAGTACTTC.

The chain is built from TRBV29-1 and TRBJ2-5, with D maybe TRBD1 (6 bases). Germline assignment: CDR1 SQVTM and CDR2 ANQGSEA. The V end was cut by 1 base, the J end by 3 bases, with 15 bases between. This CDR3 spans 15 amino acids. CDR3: CSVEGDMGLEETQYF. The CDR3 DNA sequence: TGCAGCGTTGAAGGGGACATGGGGTTAGAAGAGACCCAGTACTTC. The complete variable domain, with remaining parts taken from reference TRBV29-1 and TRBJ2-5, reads SAVISQKPSRDICQRGTSLTIQCQVDSQVTMMFWYRQQPGQSLTLIATANQGSEATYESGFVIDKFPISRPNLTFSTLTVSNMSPEDSSIYLCSVEGDMGLEETQYFGPGTRLLVL.

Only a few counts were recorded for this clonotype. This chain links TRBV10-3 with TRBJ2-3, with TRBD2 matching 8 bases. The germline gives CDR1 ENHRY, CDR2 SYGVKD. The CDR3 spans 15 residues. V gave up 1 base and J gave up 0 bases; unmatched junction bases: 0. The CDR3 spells CAISEWTSSTDTQYF. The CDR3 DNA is TGTGCCATCAGTGAGTGGACTAGCAGCACAGATACGCAGTATTTT.

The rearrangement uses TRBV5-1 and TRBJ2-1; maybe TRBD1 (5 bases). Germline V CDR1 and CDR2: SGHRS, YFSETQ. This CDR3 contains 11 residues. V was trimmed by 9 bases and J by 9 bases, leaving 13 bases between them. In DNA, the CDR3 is TGCGCCAATCCAACAGGCATTGAGCAGTTCTTC. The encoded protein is CANPTGIEQFF.

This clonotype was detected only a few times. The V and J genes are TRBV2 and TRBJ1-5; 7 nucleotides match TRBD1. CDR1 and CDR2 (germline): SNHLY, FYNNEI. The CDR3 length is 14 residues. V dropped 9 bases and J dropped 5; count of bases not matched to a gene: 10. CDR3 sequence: CASSRGLGYQPQHF. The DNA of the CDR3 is TGTGCCAGTTCCAGGGGGTTGGGGTATCAGCCCCAGCATTTT.

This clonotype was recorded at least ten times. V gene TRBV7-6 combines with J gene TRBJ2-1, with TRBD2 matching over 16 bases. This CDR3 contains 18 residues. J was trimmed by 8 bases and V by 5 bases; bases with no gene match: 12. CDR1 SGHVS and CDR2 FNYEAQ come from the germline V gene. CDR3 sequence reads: CASSASPPGTSGRDEQFF. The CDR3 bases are TGTGCCAGCAGCGCATCCCCTCCCGGGACTAGCGGGAGGGATGAGCAGTTCTTC.

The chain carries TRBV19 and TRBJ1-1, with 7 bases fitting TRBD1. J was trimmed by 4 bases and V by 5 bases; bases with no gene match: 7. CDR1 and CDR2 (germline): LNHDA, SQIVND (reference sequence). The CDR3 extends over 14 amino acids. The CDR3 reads CASSGRTGVTEAFF. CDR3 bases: TGTGCCAGTAGTGGACGGACAGGAGTCACTGAAGCTTTCTTT.

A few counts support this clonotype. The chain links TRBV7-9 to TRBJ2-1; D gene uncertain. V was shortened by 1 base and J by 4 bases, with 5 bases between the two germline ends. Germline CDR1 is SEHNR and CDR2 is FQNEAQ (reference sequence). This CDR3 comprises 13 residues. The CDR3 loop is CASSLGQYNEQFF. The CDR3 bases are TGTGCCAGCAGCTTAGGGCAATACAATGAGCAGTTCTTC.

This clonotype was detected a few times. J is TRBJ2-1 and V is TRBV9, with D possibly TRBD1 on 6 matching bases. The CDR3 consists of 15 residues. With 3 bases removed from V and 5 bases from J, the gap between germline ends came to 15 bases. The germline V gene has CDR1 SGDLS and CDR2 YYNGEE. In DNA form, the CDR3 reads TGTGCCAGCAGCGCGACAGGCTACGGGGACAATGAGCAGTTCTTC. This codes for CASSATGYGDNEQFF.

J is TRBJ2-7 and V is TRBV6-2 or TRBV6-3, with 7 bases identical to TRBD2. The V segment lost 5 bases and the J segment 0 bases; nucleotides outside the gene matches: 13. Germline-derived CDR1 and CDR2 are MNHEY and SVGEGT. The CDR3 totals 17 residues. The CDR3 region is CASSNWSSGVNSYEQYF. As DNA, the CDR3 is TGTGCCAGCAGTAACTGGTCCAGCGGGGTTAACTCCTACGAGCAGTACTTC.

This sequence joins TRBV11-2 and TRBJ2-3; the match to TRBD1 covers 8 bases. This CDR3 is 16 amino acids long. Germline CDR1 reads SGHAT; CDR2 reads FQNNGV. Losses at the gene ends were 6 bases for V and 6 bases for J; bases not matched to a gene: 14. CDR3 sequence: CASRPGVGRGPDTQYF. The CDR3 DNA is TGTGCCAGCAGACCAGGGGTGGGCAGGGGGCCGGATACGCAGTATTTT. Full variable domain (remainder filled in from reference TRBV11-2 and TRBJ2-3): EAGVAQSPRYKIIEKRQSVAFWCNPISGHATLYWYQQILGQGPKLLIQFQNNGVVDDSQLPKDRFSAERLKGVDSTLKIQPAKLEDSAVYLCASRPGVGRGPDTQYFGPGTRLTVL.

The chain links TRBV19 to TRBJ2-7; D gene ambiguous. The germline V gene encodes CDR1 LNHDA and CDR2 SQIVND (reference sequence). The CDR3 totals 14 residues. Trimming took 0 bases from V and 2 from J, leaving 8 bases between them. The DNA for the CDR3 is TGTGCCAGTAGTATAGAATGGGGTACCTACGAGCAGTACTTC. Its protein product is CASSIEWGTYEQYF. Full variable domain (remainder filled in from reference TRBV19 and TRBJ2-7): DGGITQSPKYLFRKEGQNVTLSCEQNLNHDAMYWYRQDPGQGLRLIYYSQIVNDFQKGDIAEGYSVSREKKESFPLTVTSAQKNPTAFYLCASSIEWGTYEQYFGPGTRLTVT.

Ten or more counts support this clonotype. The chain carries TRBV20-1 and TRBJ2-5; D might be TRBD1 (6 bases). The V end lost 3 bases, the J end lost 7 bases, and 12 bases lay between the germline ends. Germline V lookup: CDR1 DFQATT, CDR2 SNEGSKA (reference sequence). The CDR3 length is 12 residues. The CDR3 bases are TGCAGTGCTAGGGCCAGGGGTGGGACCCAGTACTTC. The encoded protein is CSARARGGTQYF.

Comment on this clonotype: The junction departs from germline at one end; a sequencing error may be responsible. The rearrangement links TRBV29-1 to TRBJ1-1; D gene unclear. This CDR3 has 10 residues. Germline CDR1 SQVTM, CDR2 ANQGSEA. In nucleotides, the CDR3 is TGCAGCGTTAAGAACAATGAAGCTTTCTTT. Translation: CSVKNNEAFF.

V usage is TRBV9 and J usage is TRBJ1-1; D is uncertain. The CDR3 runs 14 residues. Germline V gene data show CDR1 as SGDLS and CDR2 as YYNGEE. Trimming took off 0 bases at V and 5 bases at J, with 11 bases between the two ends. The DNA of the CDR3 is TGTGCCAGCAGCGTAGAGGCGTTGGGAACTGAAGCTTTCTTT. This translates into CASSVEALGTEAFF.

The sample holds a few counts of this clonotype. The DNA for the CDR3 is TGTGCCAGCAGTTTCGGCGCCCAGGGAATAAATGAGCAGTTCTTC. Protein sequence: CASSFGAQGINEQFF. This chain uses TRBV12-3 or TRBV12-4 with TRBJ2-1; tentative D call: TRBD1 (5 bases). V dropped 3 bases and J dropped 7 bases, with 16 bases sitting between them. This CDR3 region has 15 residues.

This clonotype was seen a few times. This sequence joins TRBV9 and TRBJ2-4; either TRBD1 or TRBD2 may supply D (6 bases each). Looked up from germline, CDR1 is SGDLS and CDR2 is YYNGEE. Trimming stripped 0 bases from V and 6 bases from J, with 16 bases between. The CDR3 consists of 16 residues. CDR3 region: CASSVEPGAQGNIQYF. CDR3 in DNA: TGTGCCAGCAGCGTAGAGCCGGGGGCGCAGGGAAACATTCAGTACTTC. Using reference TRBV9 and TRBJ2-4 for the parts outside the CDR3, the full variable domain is DSGVTQTPKHLITATGQRVTLRCSPRSGDLSVYWYQQSLDQGLQFLIQYYNGEERAKGNILERFSAQQFPDLHSELNLSSLELGDSALYFCASSVEPGAQGNIQYFGAGTRLSVL.

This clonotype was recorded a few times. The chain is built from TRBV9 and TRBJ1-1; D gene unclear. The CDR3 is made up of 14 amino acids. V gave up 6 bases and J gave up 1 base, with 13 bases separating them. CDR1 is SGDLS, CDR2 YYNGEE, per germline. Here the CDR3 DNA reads TGTGCCAGCAATAGGAACACCGCGAACACTGAAGCTTTCTTT. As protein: CASNRNTANTEAFF.

CDR3 coding DNA: TGCGCCAGCAGCTTGGAGGCTAGCGGGAGTTACGAGCAGTACTTC. It translates to CASSLEASGSYEQYF. V gene TRBV5-1 combines with J gene TRBJ2-7; 10 nucleotides agree with TRBD2. The CDR3 is 15 amino acids. Trimming cost V 0 bases and J 4 bases; bases outside gene matches: 4. The V gene's germline CDR1 is SGHRS and CDR2 YFSETQ.

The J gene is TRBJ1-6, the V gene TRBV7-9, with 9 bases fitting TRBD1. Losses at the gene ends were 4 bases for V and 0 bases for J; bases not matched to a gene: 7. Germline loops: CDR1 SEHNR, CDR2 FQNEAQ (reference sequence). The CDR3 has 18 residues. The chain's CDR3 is CASSSSDRGSSYNSPLHF. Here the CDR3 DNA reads TGTGCCAGCAGCTCCTCGGACAGGGGAAGCTCCTATAATTCACCCCTCCACTTT.

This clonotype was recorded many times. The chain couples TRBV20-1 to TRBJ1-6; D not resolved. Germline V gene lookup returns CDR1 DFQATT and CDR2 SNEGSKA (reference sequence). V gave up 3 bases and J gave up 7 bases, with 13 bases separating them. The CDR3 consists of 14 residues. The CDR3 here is CSARTEGSNSPLHF. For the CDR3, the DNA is TGCAGTGCTAGGACGGAGGGTTCAAATTCACCCCTCCACTTT.